What follows is one TCR beta chain and its context. These data belong to a study of blood T cell repertoires in COVID-19. Study-wide context: Material from acute and convalescent COVID-19 was sourced from the United States, Italy and Spain. In each case, the material was cDNA or gDNA derived from T cells, B-cell-depleted T cells, or PBMCs.

The CDR3 totals 17 residues. Trimming cost V 1 base and J 0 bases; bases outside gene matches: 8. Germline V gene data show CDR1 as LNHDA and CDR2 as SQIVND (reference sequence). Original analysis: Counts of nucleated cells, estimated from reference gene primer amplification, were obtained. Clones were read by immunoSEQ multiplex PCR, and TCRdb kept only the in-frame ones, dropping some. That table supplies the V and J calls and clone size; D and trimming were determined from the DNA. The sample contains more than 120,000 clones, 80% to 90% of which appear only once. Source material: peripheral blood. The receptor was isolated from a human donor with acute or convalescent COVID-19. The donor label of this sample is uncertain. The chain couples TRBV19 to TRBJ1-1; 7 positions match TRBD1. DNA of the CDR3: TGTGCCAGTAGTATAGCCGCCGGGACAGTAATGAACACTGAAGCTTTCTTT. Amino acid sequence: CASSIAAGTVMNTEAFF. Based on the CDR3 plus reference TRBV19 and TRBJ1-1, the full variable domain is DGGITQSPKYLFRKEGQNVTLSCEQNLNHDAMYWYRQDPGQGLRLIYYSQIVNDFQKGDIAEGYSVSREKKESFPLTVTSAQKNPTAFYLCASSIAAGTVMNTEAFFGQGTRLTVV.